The 3 T cell receptor beta chains below all came from one sample that was sequenced in a study of persistence of HIV-infected CD4 T cells. No cognate antigen is known for these TCRs. This was the immunoSEQ version 4 assay in survey mode. Repertoires were generated with immunoSEQ multiplex PCR, while TCRdb's copy carries only in-frame clones and drops some. The sample lists about 7,500 clones; roughly three fifths were seen once. Lysates of CMV-infected fibroblasts at 9 to 10 ug/mL stimulated these cells. CD4+ T cells upregulating both CD40 ligand and CD69 were sorted as responding cells. The sequenced sample was CD4+ T cells sorted from PBMCs after roughly 20-hour stimulation, obtained from a patient who received antiretroviral therapy. The receptors were sampled from an adult man with HIV who was CMV-seropositive.

The J gene is TRBJ1-1, the V gene TRBV27; tentatively, D is TRBD1 (6 bases). The V gene lost 5 bases and the J gene lost 4 bases, with 14 bases spanning the gap. The CDR3 contains 14 residues. The germline V gene has CDR1 MNHEY and CDR2 SMNVEV (reference sequence). CDR3 sequence reads: CASSPQGMGTEAFF. In nucleotides, the CDR3 is TGTGCCAGCAGTCCACAGGGTATGGGCACTGAAGCTTTCTTT.

The chain is built from TRBV25-1 and TRBJ2-5; TRBD2 matches 11 bases. This CDR3 contains 16 residues. CDR1 and CDR2 from the germline V gene are MGHDK and SYGVNS. V dropped 0 bases and J dropped 4; count of bases not matched to a gene: 4. The CDR3 DNA reads as TGTGCCAGCAGTGAATACCGCCTAGCGGGAGGAGAGACCCAGTACTTC. Its protein product is CASSEYRLAGGETQYF.

This clone was seen only a few times. The same CDR3 arises from other DNA sequences in this sample as well. The V gene is TRBV4-3, the J gene TRBJ1-3; the D gene is possibly TRBD1 (5 bases). The CDR3 totals 15 residues. V lost 4 bases and J lost 4, with 14 bases in between. Germline-derived CDR1 and CDR2 are LGHNA and YSLEER. The CDR3 nucleotides read TGCGCCAGCAGCCCTCTCGTTGGGGGGGGAAACACCATATATTTT. Translation gives CASSPLVGGGNTIYF.